The 25 T cell receptor beta chains below come from one sample, sequenced in a study of blood T cell repertoires in COVID-19. Sequencing used immunoSEQ multiplex PCR; TCRdb keeps in-frame clones, though not all of them. The sample lists 130,000 to 150,000 clones; less than 90% were seen once. Sample: PBMCs or T cells enriched from blood (not recorded which). Receptor source: a woman aged 45-59 years who had been exposed to COVID-19.

In this sample, this clone turned up a few times. V gene TRBV5-6 combines with J gene TRBJ2-7, with D possibly matching TRBD1 (5 bases). The CDR3 has 13 residues. Germline CDR1 is SGHDT and CDR2 is YYEEEE. The V end lost 5 bases, the J end lost 2 bases, and 11 bases lay between the germline ends. CDR3: CASSRQLAYEQYF. The DNA for the CDR3 is TGTGCCAGCAGTCGACAGCTTGCCTACGAGCAGTACTTC.

The chain has TRBV6-5 and TRBJ1-6; tentative D call: TRBD1 (5 bases). Deletions cut 7 bases from V and 7 bases from J, with 8 bases between. This CDR3 has 12 residues. CDR1 is MNHEY and CDR2 is SVGAGI in the germline V gene. Here the CDR3 reads CASTHRNSPLHF. In nucleotides, the CDR3 is TGTGCCAGCACCCACAGGAATTCACCCCTCCACTTT.

The rearrangement links TRBV19 to TRBJ2-5; 12 bases are a match to TRBD2. V lost 4 bases to trimming and J lost 2 bases; unmatched junction nucleotides: 17. Germline CDR1 reads LNHDA; CDR2 reads SQIVND (reference sequence). This CDR3 has 20 residues. This CDR3 reads CASSTSRLAGAGGGQETQYF. The CDR3 DNA reads as TGTGCCAGTAGTACGTCTCGACTAGCGGGAGCCGGGGGGGGGCAAGAGACCCAGTACTTC.

This chain joins TRBV12-5 and TRBJ2-7; TRBD1 agrees at 8 bases. The CDR3 runs 14 residues. Germline V CDR1 and CDR2: LGHNT, FRNRAP. J gave up 7 bases and V 1 base, and 6 bases lay outside the gene matches. The CDR3 reads CASGLAGGVGEQYF. CDR3 in DNA: TGTGCTAGTGGTTTGGCAGGGGGCGTTGGGGAGCAGTACTTC.

The chain recombines TRBV19 with TRBJ1-2; 11 bases are a match to TRBD1. The trim removed 4 bases at V and 7 bases at J, leaving 11 bases unmatched. Germline V lookup: CDR1 LNHDA, CDR2 SQIVND (reference sequence). The CDR3 runs to 16 residues. The chain's CDR3 is CASSTTGTGGFGGYTF. The CDR3 DNA reads TGTGCCAGTAGTACGACCGGGACAGGGGGATTTGGTGGCTACACCTTC.

This clone was counted once. This chain joins TRBV11-2 and TRBJ2-1, with 11 positions matching TRBD2. CDR1 SGHAT and CDR2 FQNNGV come from the germline V gene. The CDR3 covers 18 residues. V trimming: 0 bases; J trimming: 4 bases; junction bases outside the gene matches: 8. CDR3 coding DNA: TGTGCCAGCAGCTTAGATTGGGGGAGACTAGCGGGATACAATGAGCAGTTCTTC. Translated, it gives CASSLDWGRLAGYNEQFF.

This clone was seen just once. This sequence joins TRBV30 and TRBJ2-7; 11 nucleotides agree with TRBD1. The V gene end was trimmed by 2 bases and the J gene end by 2 bases; junction bases not matched to a gene: 11. CDR1 and CDR2 from the germline V gene are GTSNPN and SVGIG (reference sequence). The CDR3 contains 17 residues. CDR3 protein: CAWSRISGTGGTYEQYF. As DNA, the CDR3 is TGTGCCTGGAGTAGAATCTCCGGGACAGGGGGAACCTACGAGCAGTACTTC.

This chain uses TRBV7-2 with TRBJ2-1; 11 nucleotides agree with TRBD2. The CDR3 has 15 amino acids. V was pared by 7 bases and J by 8 bases, with 10 bases of the junction left unmatched. From germline, CDR1 is SGHTA and CDR2 FQGNSA. CDR3 residues: CASILTSGSFYEQFF. CDR3 in DNA: TGTGCCAGCATCCTAACTAGCGGGAGTTTTTATGAGCAGTTCTTC.

The rearrangement joins TRBV9 to TRBJ2-1; TRBD2 matches at 12 bases. The germline V gene encodes CDR1 SGDLS and CDR2 YYNGEE. The CDR3 sequence is 16 residues long. V lost 1 base, J lost 7 bases, and 6 bases stayed unmatched. This CDR3 is CASSVNGLAGWNEQFF. The CDR3, as DNA: TGTGCCAGCAGCGTAAACGGACTAGCGGGATGGAATGAGCAGTTCTTC. Complete variable domain (other parts from reference TRBV9 and TRBJ2-1): DSGVTQTPKHLITATGQRVTLRCSPRSGDLSVYWYQQSLDQGLQFLIQYYNGEERAKGNILERFSAQQFPDLHSELNLSSLELGDSALYFCASSVNGLAGWNEQFFGPGTRLTVL.

The chain couples TRBV3-1 (or the pseudogene TRBV3-2) to TRBJ1-5, with a possible D match to TRBD1 (5 bases). CDR1 LGHDT and CDR2 YNNKEL come from the germline V gene (reference sequence). Trimming took off 3 bases at V and 3 bases at J, with 9 bases between the two ends. The CDR3 contains 14 residues. Here the CDR3 DNA reads TGTGCCAGCAGCCATAGGGGCAACAATCAGCCCCAGCATTTT. It yields the protein CASSHRGNNQPQHF.

V and J are TRBV6-5 and TRBJ1-5; 8 nucleotides line up with TRBD1. This CDR3 has 14 amino acids. The germline V gene encodes CDR1 MNHEY and CDR2 SVGAGI. Losses at the gene ends were 10 bases for V and 0 bases for J; bases not matched to a gene: 5. The CDR3 DNA follows: TGTGCCATCATGCAGGGGGCTAGCAATCAGCCCCAGCATTTT. Translated: CAIMQGASNQPQHF.

V is TRBV18 and J is TRBJ2-4, with 12 nucleotides matching TRBD2. With 5 bases clipped from V and 0 bases from J, the junction kept 5 bases outside the gene matches. This CDR3 contains 17 residues. CDR1 is KGHSH, CDR2 LQKENI, per germline. Written as DNA, the CDR3 is TGTGCCAGCTCATCTAGCGGGAGGGCCGGAGCCAAAAACATTCAGTACTTC. Translation gives CASSSSGRAGAKNIQYF.

The rearrangement links TRBV7-2 to TRBJ2-1; 10 bases are shared with TRBD2. The germline CDR1 and CDR2 sequences are SGHTA and FQGNSA. The J segment lost 6 bases and the V segment lost 3 bases, leaving 11 bases of the junction unmatched. The CDR3 covers 17 residues. This CDR3 reads CASSFGLAGEQGNEQFF. The CDR3 nucleotides are TGTGCCAGCAGCTTTGGGCTAGCGGGAGAACAGGGCAATGAGCAGTTCTTC.

As DNA, the CDR3 is TGCAGCGTTTCACCGGGACAGGGGGCCTGGGTCAAGGCTTTCTTT. Its protein product is CSVSPGQGAWVKAFF. V usage is TRBV29-1 and J usage is TRBJ1-1, with 12 bases fitting TRBD1. Germline loops: CDR1 SQVTM, CDR2 ANQGSEA. V gave up 5 bases and J gave up 11 bases; unmatched junction bases: 15. CDR3 length: 15 amino acids.

The chain carries TRBV30 and TRBJ1-3, with TRBD1 matching over 10 bases. The CDR3 contains 12 residues. The J segment lost 7 bases and the V segment lost 5 bases, leaving 2 bases of the junction unmatched. Germline CDR1 reads GTSNPN; CDR2 reads SVGIG (reference sequence). The CDR3 here is CAWGTGVNTIYF. For the CDR3, the DNA is TGTGCCTGGGGGACAGGGGTCAACACCATATATTTT.

In nucleotides, the CDR3 is TGTGCCAGCTCACCGTACAGGGACTACGAGCAGTACTTC. This codes for CASSPYRDYEQYF. The chain carries TRBV18 and TRBJ2-7; D possibly corresponds to TRBD1 (6 bases). The CDR3 sequence is 13 residues long. V was pared by 3 bases and J by 3 bases, with 9 bases between. Germline V gives CDR1 KGHSH, CDR2 LQKENI.

This clone was seen only a few times. The chain is built from TRBV7-2 and TRBJ1-1; D is ambiguous. This CDR3 has 14 residues. CDR1 is SGHTA, CDR2 FQGNSA, per germline. V was clipped by 5 bases and J by 6 bases, with 16 bases between them. The CDR3 DNA reads as TGTGCCAGCAGCCCTATCTCCCTGGTCGCTGAAGCTTTCTTT. Translation gives CASSPISLVAEAFF.

This clone appeared a single time. J is TRBJ2-1 and V is TRBV4-3; 9 bases are a match to TRBD2. The CDR3 loop spans 16 amino acids. V gave up 2 bases and J gave up 3 bases; unmatched junction bases: 5. Germline loops: CDR1 LGHNA, CDR2 YSLEER. In DNA form, the CDR3 reads TGCGCCAGCAGCCAAAGGGCTAGCGGGGACTACAATGAGCAGTTCTTC. Its protein is CASSQRASGDYNEQFF.

The CDR3 loop is CASSLVRASTDTQYF. In DNA, the CDR3 is TGTGCCAGCAGCTTAGTCAGGGCGAGCACAGATACGCAGTATTTT. The chain employs TRBV7-2 and TRBJ2-3, with D tentatively TRBD1 (5 bases). Germline CDR1 is SGHTA and CDR2 is FQGNSA. CDR3 length: 15 amino acids. V lost 1 base to trimming and J lost 0 bases, with 8 bases between them.

CDR3 sequence reads: CASSPLGLAGYNEQFF. The CDR3 DNA reads TGCGCCAGCAGCCCCCTAGGACTAGCGGGCTACAATGAGCAGTTCTTC. This rearrangement joins TRBV4-3 to TRBJ2-1, with 11 bases matching TRBD2. With V trimmed by 4 bases and J by 3 bases, 5 bases remained unmatched. The germline CDR1 and CDR2 sequences are LGHNA and YSLEER. The CDR3 is 16 residues long.

The chain has TRBV5-6 and TRBJ2-1, with TRBD2 matching 8 bases. The germline V gene has CDR1 SGHDT and CDR2 YYEEEE. V dropped 3 bases and J dropped 2; count of bases not matched to a gene: 7. This CDR3 contains 16 residues. In DNA form, the CDR3 reads TGTGCCAGCAGCTCCCTTAGCGGGGCGGCCTACAATGAGCAGTTCTTC. Its translation is CASSSLSGAAYNEQFF.

The chain uses TRBV11-2 and TRBJ2-1; D call uncertain. Germline CDR1 and CDR2: SGHAT and FQNNGV. The CDR3 covers 11 residues. The V and J ends lost 3 bases and 9 bases respectively, with 6 bases between them. CDR3 in DNA: TGTGCCAGCAGCTTGGCTTTTGAGCAGTTCTTC. Residues: CASSLAFEQFF. Full variable domain (remainder filled in from reference TRBV11-2 and TRBJ2-1): EAGVAQSPRYKIIEKRQSVAFWCNPISGHATLYWYQQILGQGPKLLIQFQNNGVVDDSQLPKDRFSAERLKGVDSTLKIQPAKLEDSAVYLCASSLAFEQFFGPGTRLTVL.

J is TRBJ1-1 and V is TRBV3-1 (or the pseudogene TRBV3-2), with D possibly matching TRBD1 (5 bases). Germline CDR1 and CDR2: LGHDT and YNNKEL (reference sequence). With 4 bases removed from V and 1 base from J, the gap between germline ends came to 13 bases. The CDR3 has 15 amino acids. The chain's CDR3 is CASSPGAGPNTEAFF. The DNA of the CDR3 is TGTGCCAGCAGCCCCGGAGCAGGGCCGAACACTGAAGCTTTCTTT.

The gene calls are TRBV25-1 and TRBJ1-2, with 9 nucleotides matching TRBD1. Germline V gives CDR1 MGHDK, CDR2 SYGVNS. V shed 2 bases, J shed 1 base, and the junction held 2 bases outside the gene matches. The CDR3 consists of 15 residues. The chain's CDR3 is CASSEPTGGNYGYTF. The CDR3 DNA is TGTGCCAGCAGTGAACCGACAGGGGGTAACTATGGCTACACCTTC.

The chain is built from TRBV19 and TRBJ1-5; 9 positions match TRBD1. The CDR3 runs to 14 residues. J lost 4 bases, V lost 9 bases, and 7 bases had no gene match. Per germline, CDR1 LNHDA and CDR2 SQIVND (reference sequence). The CDR3 sequence is CASLDRGTNQPQHF. CDR3 DNA: TGTGCCAGCCTAGACAGGGGGACAAATCAGCCCCAGCATTTT.